This T cell receptor (beta chain) was sequenced during a study of blood T cell repertoires in COVID-19. Profiling relied on immunoSEQ multiplex PCR, and the TCRdb table lists in-frame clones only, not all of them. The repertoire has hundreds of thousands of clones, roughly 90% of them found once; the top ten carry just over 7%. The CDR3 sequence is 13 residues long. In germline, CDR1 is SNHLY, CDR2 FYNNEI. The V gene lost 8 bases and the J gene lost 8 bases, with 16 bases spanning the gap. Sample: peripheral blood. The sequence was obtained from a woman aged 60-70 years with COVID-19, enrolled during active disease. The V gene is TRBV2, the J gene TRBJ2-1, with D possibly TRBD2 on 5 matching bases. The CDR3 here is CASPRAPRDEQFF. CDR3 sequence (DNA): TGTGCCAGCCCCCGGGCCCCGAGGGATGAGCAGTTCTTC.